The clone carrying this T cell receptor beta chain showed up just a few times. The antigen is undetermined. Autoimmune disease history or systemic immunosuppression led to patient exclusion. The CDR3 length is 16 residues. The germline V gene encodes CDR1 SGHVS and CDR2 FQNEAQ. V gave up 0 bases and J gave up 0 bases; unmatched junction bases: 1. TCRdb's table, derived via immunoSEQ multiplex PCR, lists solely in-frame clones and lacks some. The sample consists of about 61,000 clones, 75% to 90% of them appearing once. This specimen comes from a study of OX40 agonist ivuxolimab in advanced cancers. Regarding the study as a whole: At 0.1 to 3.0 mg/kg, clonal expansion of CD4+ and CD8+ blood T cells had occurred by week 6.

V and J are TRBV7-8 and TRBJ2-2, with TRBD2 matching over 7 bases. This receptor was identified in an adult with an advanced solid tumor such as melanoma, head and neck, liver or kidney cancer. This sample comprised CD4+ or CD8+ T cells sorted from blood, obtained in a trial of the OX40 agonist ivuxolimab. CDR3 sequence reads: CASSLASGSNTGELFF. The DNA for the CDR3 is TGTGCCAGCAGCTTAGCTAGCGGGTCGAACACCGGGGAGCTGTTTTTT.